A selection of T cell receptor beta chains follows, all from one sample in a study of shared clonotypes between healthy human individuals. Clones were sequenced by immunoSEQ multiplex PCR, and TCRdb holds only the in-frame ones, with some missing. The sample has about 2.4 million clones, just over 90% seen once. Material: naive CD4+ T cells sorted from blood. The source is a man between 18 and 35 years old in good health. The CDR3 runs from the conserved cysteine through the conserved F or W. D genes are given only for firm matches. Some rows have no size entry. The others give once, few or many, or a class for an expanded clone.

abundance	v_gene	j_gene	d_gene	CDR3aa	CDR3nt
NA	TRBV9	TRBJ1-2	NA	CASSVHDGRLGPGYGYTF	TGTGCCAGCAGCGTACACGATGGAAGGTTAGGACCAGGGTATGGCTACACCTTC
NA	TRBV5-5	TRBJ1-4	NA	CASSLGLHNEKLFF	TGTGCCAGCAGCTTGGGTCTACACAATGAAAAACTGTTTTTT
NA	TRBV5-1	TRBJ1-4	NA	CASSLGPQIGEKLFF	TGCGCCAGCAGCTTGGGCCCACAGATCGGTGAAAAACTGTTTTTT
NA	TRBV18	TRBJ2-4	NA	CASSPVRGNIQYF	TGTGCCAGCTCACCGGTCAGGGGAAACATTCAGTACTTC
NA	TRBV4-1	TRBJ2-2	TRBD2	CASSQWVSGKNTGELFF	TGCGCCAGCAGCCAATGGGTTAGCGGGAAGAACACCGGGGAGCTGTTTTTT
NA	TRBV7-2	TRBJ1-2	NA	CASSLVSYGYTF	TGTGCCAGCAGCTTAGTGAGTTATGGCTACACCTTC
NA	TRBV5-1	TRBJ2-1	NA	CASSLLAGDQISYNEQFF	TGCGCCAGCAGCTTGTTGGCAGGGGACCAGATCTCCTACAATGAGCAGTTCTTC
NA	TRBV5-4	TRBJ1-4	TRBD1	CASSSRQGAVNEKLFF	TGTGCCAGCAGCTCTAGACAGGGGGCGGTTAATGAAAAACTGTTTTTT
NA	TRBV5-1	TRBJ2-7	TRBD2	CASSLVLADSYEQYF	TGCGCCAGCAGCTTGGTACTAGCGGACTCCTACGAGCAGTACTTC
NA	TRBV19	TRBJ2-5	NA	CASSIEGGQTTQYF	TGTGCCAGTAGTATAGAGGGGGGACAGACGACCCAGTACTTC
NA	TRBV5-4	TRBJ1-1	NA	CASSRRDTEAFF	TGTGCCAGCAGCCGCAGAGACACTGAAGCTTTCTTT
NA	TRBV9	TRBJ2-2	NA	CASSVGGAGELFF	TGTGCCAGCAGCGTAGGAGGGGCCGGGGAGCTGTTTTTT
NA	TRBV11-2	TRBJ2-5	TRBD1	CASSTTGLPRETQYF	TGTGCCAGCAGCACGACAGGGCTTCCCCGAGAGACCCAGTACTTC
NA	TRBV27	TRBJ2-7	TRBD1	CASSPKQGAPYEQYF	TGTGCCAGCAGTCCCAAACAGGGGGCACCCTACGAGCAGTACTTC
NA	TRBV30	TRBJ1-5	NA	CAWSDRINQPQHF	TGTGCCTGGAGCGACAGAATTAATCAGCCCCAGCATTTT
once	TRBV7-9	TRBJ2-6	NA	CASSLVPGTAGANVLTF	TGTGCCAGCAGCTTAGTCCCTGGAACCGCTGGGGCCAACGTCCTGACTTTC
NA	TRBV29-1	TRBJ2-1	TRBD1	CSVETPDRGLIFEQFF	TGCAGCGTTGAAACCCCGGACAGGGGGCTGATATTTGAGCAGTTCTTC
once	TRBV10-3	TRBJ1-3	NA	CAIRQGLNAGNTIYF	TGTGCCATCAGACAGGGACTGAATGCTGGAAACACCATATATTTT
NA	TRBV28	TRBJ1-6	NA	CASSLSPSGSSYNSPLHF	TGTGCCAGCAGTTTATCACCGAGCGGGAGCTCCTATAATTCACCCCTCCACTTT
NA	TRBV7-2	TRBJ2-3	TRBD2	CASSLGGGSYTDTQYF	TGTGCCAGCAGCTTAGGCGGCGGGAGTTATACAGATACGCAGTATTTT
once	TRBV7-9	TRBJ2-1	NA	CASSLARGFYNEQFF	TGTGCCAGCAGCTTAGCGCGGGGCTTCTACAATGAGCAGTTCTTC
NA	TRBV7-8	TRBJ2-5	NA	CASSPTTGSQETQYF	TGTGCCAGCAGCCCCACCACAGGGTCCCAAGAGACCCAGTACTTC
NA	TRBV6-6	TRBJ2-1	NA	CASTKERGNEQFF	TGTGCCAGCACTAAAGAAAGAGGGAATGAGCAGTTCTTC
NA	TRBV10-2	TRBJ1-6	TRBD1	CASSESGTGLTPLHF	TGCGCCAGCAGTGAGTCGGGGACAGGGTTAACTCCCCTCCACTTT
NA	TRBV11-2	TRBJ1-5	NA	CASSLEGREGSQHF	TGTGCCAGCAGCCTCGAGGGCCGTGAGGGGTCCCAGCATTTT
NA	TRBV27	TRBJ2-2	TRBD1	CASSRQGWSGELFF	TGTGCCAGCAGCAGACAGGGGTGGTCCGGGGAGCTGTTTTTT
NA	TRBV5-1	TRBJ2-5	NA	CASSVNRLGQETQYF	TGCGCCAGCAGCGTGAATCGACTAGGCCAAGAGACCCAGTACTTC
NA	TRBV5-1	TRBJ1-4	TRBD1	CASSPTGQGATNEKLFF	TGCGCCAGCAGCCCGACGGGACAGGGGGCGACTAATGAAAAACTGTTTTTT
NA	TRBV10-3	TRBJ1-1	TRBD1	CAIRATGKNTEAFF	TGTGCCATCAGAGCGACAGGGAAGAACACTGAAGCTTTCTTT
NA	TRBV2	TRBJ1-2	TRBD1	CASTDRGNYGYTF	TGTGCCAGCACGGACAGGGGGAACTATGGCTACACCTTC
NA	TRBV6-4	TRBJ2-3	TRBD2	CASSQTSGLGQYF	TGTGCCAGCAGCCAGACTAGCGGTTTAGGGCAGTATTTT
NA	TRBV7-6	TRBJ1-1	NA	CASSPMAGGAEAFF	TGTGCCAGCAGCCCGATGGCGGGGGGCGCTGAAGCTTTCTTT
NA	TRBV6-1	TRBJ1-1	NA	CASSETIGFGAEAFF	TGTGCCAGCAGTGAAACTATAGGGTTTGGGGCTGAAGCTTTCTTT
NA	TRBV7-2	TRBJ2-5	NA	CASSRSGQETQYF	TGTGCCAGCAGCCGCAGCGGCCAAGAGACCCAGTACTTC
NA	TRBV6-5	TRBJ1-1	NA	CASSYDTGNTEAFF	TGTGCCAGCAGTTATGATACGGGAAACACTGAAGCTTTCTTT
NA	TRBV9	TRBJ2-6	NA	CASSVAHPGANVLTF	TGTGCCAGCAGCGTAGCACACCCCGGGGCCAACGTCCTGACTTTC
NA	TRBV5-5	TRBJ2-7	TRBD1	CASSSPGTGSHEQYF	TGTGCCAGCAGCAGCCCCGGGACAGGGTCCCACGAGCAGTACTTC
NA	TRBV5-1	TRBJ2-7	TRBD1	CASSLGDRADEQYF	TGCGCCAGCAGCTTGGGAGACAGGGCCGACGAGCAGTACTTC
NA	TRBV5-1	TRBJ2-6	NA	CASRESAGANVLTF	TGCGCCAGCAGAGAAAGTGCTGGGGCCAACGTCCTGACTTTC